This T cell receptor beta chain came from a study of vaccination effects on CD4 cells after COVID-19. Sequencing in the ViraFEST assay came after antigen-specific CD4+ T cells had been expanded with viral peptide pools, which were used to stimulate PBMC. Culturing for approximately 10 days preceded CD4+ T cell isolation. Every participant took two doses of the BNT162b2 or mRNA-1273 vaccine. CDR1 and CDR2 (germline): WSHSY, SAAADI. This CDR3 is built from 15 residues. The ends were cut back, 6 bases at V and 8 bases at J, with 20 bases in the middle. Notes on this clone: Its specificity is not known.

Sequenced by immunoSEQ multiplex PCR; TCRdb stores in-frame clones only, minus some. The sample contains some 29,000 clones, 74% of which appear only once. This specimen was CD4+ T cells from PBMCs cultured with HCoV-OC43 spike peptides, taken after COVID-19 vaccination. Subset given: HCoV-OC43 spike overlapping peptide pool stimulation. The gene calls are TRBV10-2 and TRBJ2-1; D may be TRBD1 or TRBD2 (5 bases each). The clonotype was recovered from a human donor who received a COVID-19 vaccine. The CDR3 reads CASSDRDPGDHEQFF. Written as DNA, the CDR3 is TGCGCCAGCAGCGACCGGGACCCCGGCGACCATGAGCAGTTCTTC.